This T cell receptor (beta chain) was observed in a study of blood T cell repertoires in COVID-19. Original handling: Nucleated cell counts were estimated from reference gene primer amplification. Sequencing was performed with immunoSEQ multiplex PCR; in TCRdb, only in-frame clones are kept and a portion is missing. The V and J calls and the clone size are those of that table, but D and trimming were determined from the DNA. The sample has 95,000 or so clones; around 90% are singletons. The source of this sequence is a woman in her seventies with acute or convalescent COVID-19. Sequencing was carried out using peripheral blood.

The CDR3 spells CASSRRQTYEQYF. The CDR3 nucleotides are TGTGCCAGCAGCCGCCGACAGACCTACGAGCAGTACTTC. V usage is TRBV6-6 and J usage is TRBJ2-7; perhaps TRBD1 as D (5 bases). This CDR3 comprises 13 residues. Germline V gene lookup returns CDR1 MNHNY and CDR2 SVGAGI (reference sequence). V was shortened by 6 bases and J by 2 bases, with 11 bases between the two germline ends.